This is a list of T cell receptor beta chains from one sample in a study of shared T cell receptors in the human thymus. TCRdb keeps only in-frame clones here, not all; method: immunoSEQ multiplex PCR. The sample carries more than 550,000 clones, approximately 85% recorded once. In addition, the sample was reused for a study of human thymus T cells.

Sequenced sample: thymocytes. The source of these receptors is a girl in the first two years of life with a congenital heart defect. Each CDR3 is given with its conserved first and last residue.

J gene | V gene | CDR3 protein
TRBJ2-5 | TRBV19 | CASSPRGQQETQYF
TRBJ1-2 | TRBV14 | CASSQDRVQGHNF
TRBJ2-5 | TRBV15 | CATSRATGMESQYF
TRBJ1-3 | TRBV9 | CASSAPLTGPSGNTIYF
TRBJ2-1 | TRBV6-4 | CASSARARQFNEQFF
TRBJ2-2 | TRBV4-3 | CASSQAPLWRGGAGELFF
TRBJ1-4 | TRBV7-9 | CASSPRDRGRPGTEKLFF
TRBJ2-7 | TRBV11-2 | CASSLAWEGLYEQYF
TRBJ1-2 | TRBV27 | CASSCQGNYGYTF
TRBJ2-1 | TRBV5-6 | CASSLQRGSYNEQFF
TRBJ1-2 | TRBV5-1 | CASSLVEDRVRNYGYTF
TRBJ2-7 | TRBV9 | CASSPTLAGGLYEQYF
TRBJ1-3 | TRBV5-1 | CASSLGTQNTIYF
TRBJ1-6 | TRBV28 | CASSFWGRVNSPLHF
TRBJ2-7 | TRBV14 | CASSQGANYEQYF
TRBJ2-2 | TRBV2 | CASSWDRGTGELFF
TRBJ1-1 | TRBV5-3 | CARSNFRGLNTEAFF
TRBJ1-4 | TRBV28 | CASSPDRALTTNEKLFF
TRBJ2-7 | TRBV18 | CASSRNPGSSYEQYF
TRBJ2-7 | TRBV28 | CASSFRLAGGPSSYEQYF
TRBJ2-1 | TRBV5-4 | CASRHPGTGYFF
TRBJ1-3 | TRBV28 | CASSCRDRVPNSGNTIYF
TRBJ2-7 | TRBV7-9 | CASSPPNGTDDYEQYF
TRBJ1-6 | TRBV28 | CASSFSQGYNSPLHF
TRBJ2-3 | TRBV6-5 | CASRTGTGSTDTQYF
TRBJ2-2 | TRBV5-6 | CASSPPRGLESGELFF
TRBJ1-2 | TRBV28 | CASSEPGDRGYSNYGYTF
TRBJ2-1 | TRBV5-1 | CASSLSKNGSYNEQFF
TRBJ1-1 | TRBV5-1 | CASSWGTGNGRTEAFF